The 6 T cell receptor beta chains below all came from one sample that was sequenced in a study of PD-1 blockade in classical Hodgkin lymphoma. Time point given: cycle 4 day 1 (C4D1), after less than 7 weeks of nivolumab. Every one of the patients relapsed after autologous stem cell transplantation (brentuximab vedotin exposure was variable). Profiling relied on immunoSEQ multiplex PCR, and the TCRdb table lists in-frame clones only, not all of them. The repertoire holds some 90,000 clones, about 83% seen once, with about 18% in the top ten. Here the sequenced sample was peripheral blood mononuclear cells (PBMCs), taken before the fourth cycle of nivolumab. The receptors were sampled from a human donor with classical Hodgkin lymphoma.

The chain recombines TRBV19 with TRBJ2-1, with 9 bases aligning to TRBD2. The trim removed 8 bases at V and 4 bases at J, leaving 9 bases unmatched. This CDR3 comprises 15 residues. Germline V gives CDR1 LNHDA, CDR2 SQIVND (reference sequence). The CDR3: CASAFIAGAYNEQFF. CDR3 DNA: TGTGCCAGTGCCTTCATAGCGGGAGCTTACAATGAGCAGTTCTTC. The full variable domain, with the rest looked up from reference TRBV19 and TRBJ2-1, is DGGITQSPKYLFRKEGQNVTLSCEQNLNHDAMYWYRQDPGQGLRLIYYSQIVNDFQKGDIAEGYSVSREKKESFPLTVTSAQKNPTAFYLCASAFIAGAYNEQFFGPGTRLTVL.

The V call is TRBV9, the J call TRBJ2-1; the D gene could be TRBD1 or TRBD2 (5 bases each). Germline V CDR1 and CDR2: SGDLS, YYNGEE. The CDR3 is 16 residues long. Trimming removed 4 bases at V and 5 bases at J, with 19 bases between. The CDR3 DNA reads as TGTGCCAGCAGCCCCCGTGGGACCGGCGGCGACAATGAGCAGTTCTTC. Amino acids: CASSPRGTGGDNEQFF.

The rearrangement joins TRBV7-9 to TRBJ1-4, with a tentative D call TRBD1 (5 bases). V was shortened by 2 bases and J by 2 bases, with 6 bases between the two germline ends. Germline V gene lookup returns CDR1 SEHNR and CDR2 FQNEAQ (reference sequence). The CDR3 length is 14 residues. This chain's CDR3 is CASSLRQTNEKLFF. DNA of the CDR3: TGTGCCAGCAGCTTACGACAGACTAATGAAAAACTGTTTTTT. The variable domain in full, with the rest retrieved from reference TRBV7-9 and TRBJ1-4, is DTGVSQNPRHKITKRGQNVTFRCDPISEHNRLYWYRQTLGQGPEFLTYFQNEAQLEKSRLLSDRFSAERPKGSFSTLEIQRTEQGDSAMYLCASSLRQTNEKLFFGSGTQLSVL.

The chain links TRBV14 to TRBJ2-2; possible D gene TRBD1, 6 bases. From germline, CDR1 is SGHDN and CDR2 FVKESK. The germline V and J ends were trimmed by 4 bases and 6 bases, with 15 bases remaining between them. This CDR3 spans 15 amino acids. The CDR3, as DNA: TGTGCCAGCAGCCTTAGAAACAGGGTGTCCGGGGAGCTGTTTTTT. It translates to CASSLRNRVSGELFF.

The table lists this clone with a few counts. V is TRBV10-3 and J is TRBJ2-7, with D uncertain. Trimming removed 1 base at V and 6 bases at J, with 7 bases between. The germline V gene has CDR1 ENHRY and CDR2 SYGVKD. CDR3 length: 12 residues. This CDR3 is CAISEYGLEQYF. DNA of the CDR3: TGTGCCATCAGTGAGTACGGGCTCGAGCAGTACTTC.

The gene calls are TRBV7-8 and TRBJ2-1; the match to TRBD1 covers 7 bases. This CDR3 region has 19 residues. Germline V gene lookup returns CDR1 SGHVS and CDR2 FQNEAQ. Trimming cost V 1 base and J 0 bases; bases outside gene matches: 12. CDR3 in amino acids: CASSLGQGAFRLSYNEQFF. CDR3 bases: TGTGCCAGCAGCTTAGGACAGGGTGCGTTCCGGCTCTCCTACAATGAGCAGTTCTTC.